A single sample gave rise to the 17 T cell receptor beta chains below, sequenced in a study of blood T cell repertoires in COVID-19 (dated by TCRdb to 2020 to 2021). To prepare the library, the immunoSEQ multiplex PCR assay was applied. In TCRdb, the immuneACCESS table is reduced to in-frame sequences with V and J assigned. These tables do not hold every clone; where another copy was compared, an unresolved V gene accounts for under half, and the others remain unexplained. Present in this sample are around 300,000 clones, roughly 80% of which were seen just once. Approximately 10% of the sample rests with the top ten. Sequencing was done on a sample of peripheral blood. The receptors derive from a woman between 45 and 65 years old who had recovered from COVID-19.

The chain has TRBV28 and TRBJ2-2; TRBD1 aligns across 7 bases. This CDR3 spans 13 amino acids. Germline-derived CDR1 and CDR2 are MDHEN and SYDVKM. Trimming took 4 bases from V and 8 from J; bases not matched to a gene: 4. Here the CDR3 DNA reads TGTGCCAGCAGTTCAGGGGGAAGGGGGGAGCTGTTTTTT. The encoded protein is CASSSGGRGELFF.

This chain links TRBV30 with TRBJ2-2, with 8 bases aligning to TRBD1. CDR3 size: 14 residues. Germline CDR1 is GTSNPN and CDR2 is SVGIG (reference sequence). V dropped 0 bases and J dropped 7; count of bases not matched to a gene: 4. The CDR3 sequence: CAWSVRTGFGELFF. Written as DNA, the CDR3 is TGTGCCTGGAGTGTACGGACAGGGTTCGGGGAGCTGTTTTTT.

Points on this clone: In the same sample, other DNA sequences code for this CDR3. The chain uses TRBV19 and TRBJ1-2; 8 bases align to TRBD1. Germline V gives CDR1 LNHDA, CDR2 SQIVND (reference sequence). The trim removed 5 bases at V and 2 bases at J, leaving 7 bases unmatched. The CDR3 has 15 amino acids. As DNA, the CDR3 is TGTGCCAGTAGTCCAGGACAGGGAGTCAACTATGGCTACACCTTC. It specifies CASSPGQGVNYGYTF. Full variable domain (outside the CDR3, taken from reference TRBV19 and TRBJ1-2): DGGITQSPKYLFRKEGQNVTLSCEQNLNHDAMYWYRQDPGQGLRLIYYSQIVNDFQKGDIAEGYSVSREKKESFPLTVTSAQKNPTAFYLCASSPGQGVNYGYTFGSGTRLTVV.

The genes are TRBV29-1 and TRBJ2-5, with 11 positions matching TRBD1. Germline V gene sequence: CDR1 SQVTM, CDR2 ANQGSEA. J was trimmed by 6 bases and V by 3 bases; bases with no gene match: 3. The CDR3 consists of 13 residues. The CDR3 here is CSVDGTGGKTQYF. DNA for the CDR3: TGCAGCGTTGATGGGACAGGGGGGAAGACCCAGTACTTC. The full variable domain, rest sourced from reference TRBV29-1 and TRBJ2-5, is SAVISQKPSRDICQRGTSLTIQCQVDSQVTMMFWYRQQPGQSLTLIATANQGSEATYESGFVIDKFPISRPNLTFSTLTVSNMSPEDSSIYLCSVDGTGGKTQYFGPGTRLLVL.

The rearrangement uses TRBV3-1 (or the pseudogene TRBV3-2) and TRBJ2-7; D perhaps matches TRBD1 (5 bases). The CDR3 contains 13 residues. V was cut by 4 bases and J by 1 base, with 8 bases left in between. CDR1 is LGHDT and CDR2 is YNNKEL in the germline V gene (reference sequence). The CDR3 DNA reads TGTGCCAGCAGCCCGGACATATCCTACGAGCAGTACTTC. Its translation is CASSPDISYEQYF.

This clone was seen just once. CDR3 nucleotides: TGTGCCAGCTCACCACAGGGGTATGGCTACACCTTC. This sequence encodes CASSPQGYGYTF. The V and J genes are TRBV18 and TRBJ1-2; weak D call: TRBD1 (5 bases). The CDR3 is 12 amino acids. Between the trimmed V and J ends, which lost 1 base and 5 bases, there was a span of 5 bases. Germline V gene lookup returns CDR1 KGHSH and CDR2 LQKENI. Full variable domain (remainder filled in from reference TRBV18 and TRBJ1-2): NAGVMQNPRHLVRRRGQEARLRCSPMKGHSHVYWYRQLPEEGLKFMVYLQKENIIDESGMPKERFSAEFPKEGPSILRIQQVVRGDSAAYFCASSPQGYGYTFGSGTRLTVV.

This clone was seen just once. This chain links TRBV2 with TRBJ1-4; the D gene is possibly TRBD1 (5 bases). Germline V gene data show CDR1 as SNHLY and CDR2 as FYNNEI. The CDR3 covers 13 residues. Trimming cost V 7 bases and J 5 bases, with 11 bases left between them. For the CDR3, the DNA is TGTGCCAGCACCCAGGGCGAAAATGAAAAACTGTTTTTT. This translates into CASTQGENEKLFF.

This chain uses TRBV24-1 with TRBJ2-1; tentatively, D is TRBD1 (5 bases). This CDR3 is 13 amino acids long. Per the germline V gene, CDR1 is KGHDR and CDR2 is SFDVKD. Between the trimmed V and J ends, which lost 7 bases and 9 bases, there was a span of 15 bases. Written as DNA, the CDR3 is TGTGCCACCAGCGGACAACCCGACGGTGAGCAGTTCTTC. This translates into CATSGQPDGEQFF.

This clone was seen more than once but under ten times. The chain joins TRBV9 to TRBJ2-1; 7 bases are shared with TRBD1. Looked up from germline, CDR1 is SGDLS and CDR2 is YYNGEE. With V trimmed by 0 bases and J by 4 bases, 4 bases remained unmatched. The CDR3 covers 15 residues. CDR3 residues: CASSVVGTAYNEQFF. The CDR3 nucleotides are TGTGCCAGCAGCGTAGTGGGGACAGCGTACAATGAGCAGTTCTTC.

The chain employs TRBV5-4 and TRBJ1-4; 8 positions match TRBD1. Germline CDR1 and CDR2: SGHNT and YYREEE (reference sequence). The CDR3 spans 16 residues. With V trimmed by 4 bases and J by 0 bases, 5 bases remained unmatched. The DNA for the CDR3 is TGTGCCAGCAGCCGGGGACAGGCTTCAACTAATGAAAAACTGTTTTTT. Its translation: CASSRGQASTNEKLFF. The whole variable domain, remainder taken from reference TRBV5-4 and TRBJ1-4, is ETGVTQSPTHLIKTRGQQVTLRCSSQSGHNTVSWYQQALGQGPQFIFQYYREEENGRGNFPPRFSGLQFPNYSSELNVNALELDDSALYLCASSRGQASTNEKLFFGSGTQLSVL.

In DNA, the CDR3 is TGTGCCTGGAGTGTCGTCCTAAGAGAGACCCAGTACTTC. This gives the protein CAWSVVLRETQYF. The rearrangement uses TRBV30 and TRBJ2-5; unclear D gene. Germline CDR1 and CDR2: GTSNPN and SVGIG (reference sequence). V dropped 0 bases and J dropped 4 bases, with 9 bases sitting between them. The CDR3 contains 13 residues.

The chain links TRBV18 to TRBJ2-6; 12 positions match TRBD2. CDR1 and CDR2 from the germline V gene are KGHSH and LQKENI. CDR3 length equals 18 residues. The V and J ends lost 6 bases and 4 bases, in that order; junction bases with no gene match: 10. As DNA, the CDR3 is TGTGCCAGCTCCCTGCGACTAGCGGGAGTGGCGGGGGCCAACGTCCTGACTTTC. Translating gives CASSLRLAGVAGANVLTF.

The V gene is TRBV29-1, the J gene TRBJ2-3; 9 bases map to TRBD2. V shed 3 bases, J shed 0 bases, and the junction held 10 bases outside the gene matches. Germline assignment: CDR1 SQVTM and CDR2 ANQGSEA. This CDR3 is built from 17 residues. The CDR3 DNA is TGCAGCGTTGACCAAGCGGGGGGCGCCATTAGCACAGATACGCAGTATTTT. Residues: CSVDQAGGAISTDTQYF.

V usage is TRBV29-1 and J usage is TRBJ1-2; 8 nucleotides agree with TRBD1. The trim removed 4 bases at V and 0 bases at J, leaving 16 bases unmatched. CDR1 is SQVTM, CDR2 ANQGSEA, per germline. CDR3 length: 18 amino acids. CDR3 amino acids: CSVVSFLDRDRSNYGYTF. The CDR3 DNA follows: TGCAGCGTTGTATCTTTTCTGGACAGGGACCGTTCTAACTATGGCTACACCTTC.

The rearrangement joins TRBV19 to TRBJ1-1; 8 nucleotides agree with TRBD1. CDR3 length: 13 amino acids. V was clipped by 4 bases and J by 3 bases; unmatched bases: 1. Germline-derived CDR1 and CDR2 are LNHDA and SQIVND (reference sequence). The DNA of the CDR3 is TGTGCCAGTAGTACGGGACAGGACACTGAAGCTTTCTTT. This codes for CASSTGQDTEAFF. Drawing the rest from reference TRBV19 and TRBJ1-1, the complete variable domain is DGGITQSPKYLFRKEGQNVTLSCEQNLNHDAMYWYRQDPGQGLRLIYYSQIVNDFQKGDIAEGYSVSREKKESFPLTVTSAQKNPTAFYLCASSTGQDTEAFFGQGTRLTVV.

J is TRBJ2-1 and V is TRBV7-9, with D perhaps matching TRBD2 (5 bases). The germline V gene encodes CDR1 SEHNR and CDR2 FQNEAQ (reference sequence). This CDR3 region has 14 residues. Trimming removed 6 bases at V and 0 bases at J, with 9 bases between. Here the CDR3 reads CASSSDSSYNEQFF. As DNA, the CDR3 is TGTGCCAGCAGTAGCGATAGCTCCTACAATGAGCAGTTCTTC.

This clone was seen a handful of times. The CDR3 is CASSYRTGVNEKLFF. CDR3 nucleotides: TGTGCCAGCAGTTACCGGACAGGGGTTAATGAAAAACTGTTTTTT. The gene calls are TRBV6-5 and TRBJ1-4, with 9 bases identical to TRBD1. Per the germline V gene, CDR1 is MNHEY and CDR2 is SVGAGI. The CDR3 loop spans 15 amino acids. Trimming took 2 bases from V and 4 from J; bases not matched to a gene: 2.